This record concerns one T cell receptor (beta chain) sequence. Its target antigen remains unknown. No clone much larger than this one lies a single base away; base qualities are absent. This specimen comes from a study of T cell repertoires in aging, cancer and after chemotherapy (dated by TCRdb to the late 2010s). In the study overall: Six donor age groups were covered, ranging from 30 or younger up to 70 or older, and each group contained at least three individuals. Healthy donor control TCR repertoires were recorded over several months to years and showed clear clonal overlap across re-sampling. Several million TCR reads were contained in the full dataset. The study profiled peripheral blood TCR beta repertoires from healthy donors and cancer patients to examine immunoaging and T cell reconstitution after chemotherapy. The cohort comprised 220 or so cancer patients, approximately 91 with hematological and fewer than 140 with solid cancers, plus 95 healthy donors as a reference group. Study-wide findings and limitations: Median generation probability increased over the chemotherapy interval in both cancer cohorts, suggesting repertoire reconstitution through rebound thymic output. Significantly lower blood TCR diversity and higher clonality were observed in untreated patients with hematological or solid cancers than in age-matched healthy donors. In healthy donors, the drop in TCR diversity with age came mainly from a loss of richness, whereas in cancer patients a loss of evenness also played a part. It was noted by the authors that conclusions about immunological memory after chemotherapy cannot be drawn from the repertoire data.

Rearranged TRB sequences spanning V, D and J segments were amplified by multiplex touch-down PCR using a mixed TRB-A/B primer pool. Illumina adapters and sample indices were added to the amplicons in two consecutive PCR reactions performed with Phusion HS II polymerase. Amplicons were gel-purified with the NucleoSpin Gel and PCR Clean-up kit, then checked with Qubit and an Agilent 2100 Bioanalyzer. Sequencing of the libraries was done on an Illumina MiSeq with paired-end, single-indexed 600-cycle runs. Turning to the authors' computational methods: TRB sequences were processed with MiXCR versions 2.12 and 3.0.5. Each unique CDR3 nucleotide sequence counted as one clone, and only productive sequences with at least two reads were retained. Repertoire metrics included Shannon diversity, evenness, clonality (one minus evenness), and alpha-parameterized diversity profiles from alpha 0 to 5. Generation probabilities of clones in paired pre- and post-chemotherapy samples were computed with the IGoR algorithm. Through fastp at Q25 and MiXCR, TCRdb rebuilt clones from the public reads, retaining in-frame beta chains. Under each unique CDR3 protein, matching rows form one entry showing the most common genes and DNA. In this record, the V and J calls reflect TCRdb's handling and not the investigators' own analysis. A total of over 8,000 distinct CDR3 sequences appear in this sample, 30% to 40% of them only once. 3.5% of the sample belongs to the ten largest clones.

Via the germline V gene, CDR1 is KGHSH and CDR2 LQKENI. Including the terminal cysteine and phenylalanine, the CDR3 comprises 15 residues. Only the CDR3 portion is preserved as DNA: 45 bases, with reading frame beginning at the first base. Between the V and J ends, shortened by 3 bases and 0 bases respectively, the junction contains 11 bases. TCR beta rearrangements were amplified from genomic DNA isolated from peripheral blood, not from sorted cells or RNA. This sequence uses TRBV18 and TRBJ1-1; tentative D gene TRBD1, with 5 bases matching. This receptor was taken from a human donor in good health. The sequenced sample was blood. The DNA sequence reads TGTGCCAGCTCACCGAGTCTGACAGTGAACACTGAAGCTTTCTTT. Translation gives CASSPSLTVNTEAFF.